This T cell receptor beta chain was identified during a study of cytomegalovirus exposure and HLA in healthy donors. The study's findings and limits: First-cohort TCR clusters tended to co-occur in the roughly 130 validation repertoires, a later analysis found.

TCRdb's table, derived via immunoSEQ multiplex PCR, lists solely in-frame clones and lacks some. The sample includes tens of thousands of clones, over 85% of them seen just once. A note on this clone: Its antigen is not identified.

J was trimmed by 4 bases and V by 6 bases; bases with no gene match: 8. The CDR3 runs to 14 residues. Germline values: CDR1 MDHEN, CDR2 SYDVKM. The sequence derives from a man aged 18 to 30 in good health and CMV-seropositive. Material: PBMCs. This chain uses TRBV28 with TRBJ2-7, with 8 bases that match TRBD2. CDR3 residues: CASSPSGSWYEQYF. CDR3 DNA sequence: TGTGCCAGCAGCCCGAGCGGGAGTTGGTACGAGCAGTACTTC. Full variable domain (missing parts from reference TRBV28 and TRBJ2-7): DVKVTQSSRYLVKRTGEKVFLECVQDMDHENMFWYRQDPGLGLRLIYFSYDVKMKEKGDIPEGYSVSREKKERFSLILESASTNQTSMYLCASSPSGSWYEQYFGPGTRLTVT.